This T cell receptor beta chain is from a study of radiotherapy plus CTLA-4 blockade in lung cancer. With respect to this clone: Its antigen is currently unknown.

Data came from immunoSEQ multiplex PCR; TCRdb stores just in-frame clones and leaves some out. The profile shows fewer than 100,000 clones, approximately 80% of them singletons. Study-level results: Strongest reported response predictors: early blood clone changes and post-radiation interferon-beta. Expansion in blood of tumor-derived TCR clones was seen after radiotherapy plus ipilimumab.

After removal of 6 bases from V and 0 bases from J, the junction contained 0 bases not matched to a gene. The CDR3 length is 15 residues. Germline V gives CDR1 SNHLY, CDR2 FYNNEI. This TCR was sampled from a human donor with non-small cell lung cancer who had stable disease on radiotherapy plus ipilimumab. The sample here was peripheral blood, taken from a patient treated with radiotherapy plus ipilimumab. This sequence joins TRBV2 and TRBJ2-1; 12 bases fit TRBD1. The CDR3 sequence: CASRGQGASYNEQFF. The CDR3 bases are TGTGCCAGCAGGGGACAGGGGGCCTCCTACAATGAGCAGTTCTTC.